This T cell receptor (beta chain) was sequenced during a study of cytomegalovirus exposure and HLA in healthy donors. Separation from the 666-subject first cohort characterized the approximately 120-subject validation cohort, to which the donors belonged. Clones were sequenced by immunoSEQ multiplex PCR, and TCRdb holds only the in-frame ones, with some missing. The sample shows around 300,000 clones, approximately 85% of them seen only once. The V segment lost 6 bases and the J segment 7 bases; nucleotides outside the gene matches: 7. Germline values: CDR1 MNHEY, CDR2 SVGAGI. This CDR3 is 14 amino acids long.

The chain links TRBV6-5 to TRBJ1-4; 8 bases are shared with TRBD1. The receptor's source is a man aged 25-45 years in good health and CMV-seronegative. The sample consisted of PBMCs. CDR3 sequence: CASRDRVGGEKLFF. CDR3 coding DNA: TGTGCCAGCAGGGACAGGGTCGGAGGTGAAAAACTGTTTTTT.